This TCR beta chain was observed in a study of T cells in Graves' hyperthyroidism and ophthalmopathy. Whole-study findings and limits: Classification by a 13 V-J model distinguished ophthalmopathy from stable hyperthyroidism. Appearing also in blood were most of the thyroid clonotypes expanded above 0.001.

CDR1 SGHRS and CDR2 YFSETQ come from the germline V gene. Trimming cost V 0 bases and J 2 bases; bases outside gene matches: 2. There are 16 residues in the CDR3. TCR beta CDR3 sequences were amplified from RNA transcripts. When the TCR CDR3 underwent first-round RT-PCR, the HTBI primer set was used. MiXCR, applied by TCRdb to the multiplex PCR reads, yields one record per CDR3 protein. The sample holds 530,000 or so distinct CDR3 sequences; 17% are singletons and the top ten take approximately 16%. Concerning this clonotype: Its specificity is not known.

This TCR derives from a woman aged 18-35 years with Graves' ophthalmopathy. Sequencing input: blood. This rearrangement joins TRBV5-1 to TRBJ2-7, with 13 bases aligning to TRBD2. CDR3 bases: TGCGCCAGCAGCTTGGCCGGGACTAGCGGGACCTACGAGCAGTACTTC. This translates into CASSLAGTSGTYEQYF. Full variable domain (outside the CDR3, taken from reference TRBV5-1 and TRBJ2-7): KAGVTQTPRYLIKTRGQQVTLSCSPISGHRSVSWYQQTPGQGLQFLFEYFSETQRNKGNFPGRFSGRQFSNSRSEMNVSTLELGDSALYLCASSLAGTSGTYEQYFGPGTRLTVT.